These 9 T cell receptor beta chains were sequenced from one sample in a study of T cell changes during pregnancy in multiple sclerosis. Assay used: immunoSEQ multiplex PCR; TCRdb lists only in-frame clones, some missing. The table records approximately 88,000 clones, about 93% of them present only once. Specimen: peripheral blood, collected in the third trimester of pregnancy. The origin of the receptors is a female donor with multiple sclerosis, enrolled in a pregnancy study.

The rearrangement links TRBV11-2 to TRBJ1-2; D may be TRBD1 (6 bases). V lost 1 base and J lost 2, with 14 bases in between. The CDR3 loop spans 16 amino acids. CDR1 SGHAT and CDR2 FQNNGV come from the germline V gene. Written as DNA, the CDR3 is TGTGCCAGCAGCTTAGCCTCGGACAGCTGGAACTATGGCTACACCTTC. Protein: CASSLASDSWNYGYTF.

The chain couples TRBV6-1 to TRBJ1-5; 9 nucleotides match TRBD1. CDR1 and CDR2 from the germline V gene are MNHNS and SASEGT. After removal of 2 bases from V and 6 bases from J, the junction contained 5 bases not matched to a gene. The length of the CDR3 is 15 residues. CDR3 sequence: CASSEKGQGSQPQHF. The CDR3, as DNA: TGTGCCAGCAGTGAAAAGGGACAGGGAAGTCAGCCCCAGCATTTT.

This sequence joins TRBV19 and TRBJ2-3, with D perhaps TRBD1 (6 bases). This CDR3 region has 12 residues. Trimming removed 10 bases at V and 3 bases at J, with 11 bases between. CDR1 is LNHDA, CDR2 SQIVND, per germline (reference sequence). CDR3 nucleotides: TGTGCCACCGTGGGACAAACAGATACGCAGTATTTT. Amino acids: CATVGQTDTQYF.

The chain carries TRBV13 and TRBJ2-2; 15 bases map to TRBD2. V gave up 5 bases and J gave up 1 base; unmatched junction bases: 5. Germline V gives CDR1 PRHDT, CDR2 FYEKMQ (reference sequence). The CDR3 is 18 amino acids. CDR3 nucleotides: TGTGCCAGCAGCCTCCAGGGACTAGCGGGAGGGAACACCGGGGAGCTGTTTTTT. Amino acid sequence: CASSLQGLAGGNTGELFF.

The V and J genes are TRBV7-7 and TRBJ1-5, with D perhaps matching TRBD1 (5 bases). CDR3 length: 17 residues. The V gene lost 5 bases and the J gene lost 1 base, with 18 bases spanning the gap. The V gene's germline CDR1 is SSHAT and CDR2 FNYEAQ (reference sequence). The CDR3 region has the DNA TGTGCCAGCAGCCGCTGGGGGGGATTCCAAAGCAATCAGCCCCAGCATTTT. Translated, it gives CASSRWGGFQSNQPQHF. Combining the CDR3 with reference TRBV7-7 and TRBJ1-5 gives the whole variable domain GAGVSQSPRYKVTKRGQDVTLRCDPISSHATLYWYQQALGQGPEFLTYFNYEAQPDKSGLPSDRFSAERPEGSISTLTIQRTEQRDSAMYRCASSRWGGFQSNQPQHFGDGTRLSIL.

The rearrangement links TRBV27 to TRBJ2-1; the match to TRBD1 covers 11 bases. With 5 bases clipped from V and 7 bases from J, the junction kept 4 bases outside the gene matches. CDR1 MNHEY and CDR2 SMNVEV come from the germline V gene (reference sequence). This CDR3 is built from 14 residues. CDR3 region: CASSGQGAHNEQFF. The CDR3 bases are TGTGCCAGCAGTGGACAGGGGGCGCATAATGAGCAGTTCTTC.

The rearrangement joins TRBV27 to TRBJ2-7, with TRBD1 matching 8 bases. After removal of 7 bases from V and 3 bases from J, the junction contained 11 bases not matched to a gene. The CDR3 has 15 amino acids. Germline loops: CDR1 MNHEY, CDR2 SMNVEV (reference sequence). CDR3 amino acids: CASKQDREPFYEQYF. CDR3 nucleotides: TGTGCCAGCAAACAGGACAGGGAACCCTTCTACGAGCAGTACTTC.

For the CDR3, the DNA is TGTGCCAGCAGTGAGCGACAGGGCTCCTACGAGCAGTACTTC. Its protein is CASSERQGSYEQYF. This chain links TRBV6-1 with TRBJ2-7; TRBD1 matches 7 bases. The J segment lost 0 bases and the V segment lost 3 bases, leaving 2 bases of the junction unmatched. Germline CDR1 is MNHNS and CDR2 is SASEGT. CDR3 length equals 14 residues.

V and J are TRBV18 and TRBJ2-3; a possible D gene is TRBD2 (6 bases). The germline CDR1 and CDR2 sequences are KGHSH and LQKENI. The CDR3 runs 15 residues. V lost 3 bases and J lost 2, with 12 bases in between. The CDR3 sequence is CASSPEGLNTDTQYF. CDR3 DNA sequence: TGTGCCAGCTCACCGGAGGGGCTTAACACAGATACGCAGTATTTT.